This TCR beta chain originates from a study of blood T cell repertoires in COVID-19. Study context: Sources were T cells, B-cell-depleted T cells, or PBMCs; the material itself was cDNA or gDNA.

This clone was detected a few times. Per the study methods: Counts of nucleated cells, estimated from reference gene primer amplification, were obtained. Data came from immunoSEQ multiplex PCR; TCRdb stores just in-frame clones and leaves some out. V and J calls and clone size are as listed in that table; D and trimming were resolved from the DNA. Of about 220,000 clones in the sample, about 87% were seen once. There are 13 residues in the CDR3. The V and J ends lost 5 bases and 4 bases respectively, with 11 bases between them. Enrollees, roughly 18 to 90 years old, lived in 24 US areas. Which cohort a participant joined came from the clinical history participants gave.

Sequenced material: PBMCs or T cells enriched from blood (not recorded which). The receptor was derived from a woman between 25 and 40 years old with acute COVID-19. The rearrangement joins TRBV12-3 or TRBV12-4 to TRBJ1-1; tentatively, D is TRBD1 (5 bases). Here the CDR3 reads CASSPPRGTEAFF. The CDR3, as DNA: TGTGCCAGCAGTCCCCCTAGGGGCACTGAAGCTTTCTTT.